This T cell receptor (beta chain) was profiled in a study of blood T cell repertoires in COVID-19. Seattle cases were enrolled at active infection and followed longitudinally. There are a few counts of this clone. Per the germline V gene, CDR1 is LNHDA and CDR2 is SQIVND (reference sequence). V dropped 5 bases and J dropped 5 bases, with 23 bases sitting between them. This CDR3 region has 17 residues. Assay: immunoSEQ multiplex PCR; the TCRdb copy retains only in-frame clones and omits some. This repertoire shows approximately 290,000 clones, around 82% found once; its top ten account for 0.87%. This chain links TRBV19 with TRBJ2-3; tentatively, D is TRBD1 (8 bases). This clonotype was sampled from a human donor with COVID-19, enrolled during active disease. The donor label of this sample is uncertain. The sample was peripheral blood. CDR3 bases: TGTGCCAGTAGTGTGCAGGGGGCGGGAGTTGGTGGAGATACGCAGTATTTT. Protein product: CASSVQGAGVGGDTQYF.